The table lists the clone carrying this T cell receptor beta chain with many counts. Its antigen is unidentified. The data originate from a study of regulatory T cells in long-lasting Graves disease. The time point: newly diagnosed GD, antithyroid drugs for less than 3 months. PBMCs provided the RNA from which the TCR library was made. Germline V gene sequence: CDR1 SGHVS, CDR2 FNYEAQ. This CDR3 is built from 13 residues. The ends were cut back, 5 bases at V and 4 bases at J, with 11 bases in the middle. Overall study results and limits: Persistent patients shared more public clonotypes (about 3,000) than newly diagnosed patients (966). Persistent Graves' patients had lower TCR diversity than newly diagnosed ones.

Arm-PCR of CDR3 regions and iRepertoire HTBI primers were used to build TCR beta libraries. TCRdb re-analysed the multiplex PCR reads in MiXCR, keeping a single row per CDR3 protein. The profile shows approximately 350,000 distinct CDR3 sequences, about 11% of them singletons. This sample also belongs to another study, concerning T cells in Graves' hyperthyroidism and ophthalmopathy.

Here the sequenced sample was peripheral blood mononuclear cells (PBMCs), taken at new diagnosis, from a patient treated with antithyroid drugs. This clonotype originated in a woman aged 18-29 years with Graves disease. The chain has TRBV7-6 and TRBJ1-2; unclear D gene. CDR3 protein: CASSPDGIYGYTF. The CDR3 region has the DNA TGTGCCAGCAGCCCGGATGGGATCTATGGCTACACCTTC.